The 27 T cell receptor beta chains below were found in one sample sequenced in a study of blood T cell repertoires in COVID-19. The repertoire was sequenced with immunoSEQ multiplex PCR; TCRdb's copy has only in-frame clones and lacks some. Among 120,000 to 150,000 clones listed, around 86% were seen once. The sample comprised peripheral blood. The receptors stem from a man at least 80 years old with acute or convalescent COVID-19.

The rearrangement joins TRBV30 to TRBJ2-7; a weak D match, TRBD1 (6 bases). The CDR3 loop spans 13 amino acids. Germline CDR1 is GTSNPN and CDR2 is SVGIG (reference sequence). V shed 2 bases and J shed 3 bases, with 11 bases lying between them. The CDR3 DNA sequence: TGTGCCTGGAGTCTCAGGGGAGACTACGAGCAGTACTTC. Translating it yields CAWSLRGDYEQYF.

V is TRBV5-6 and J is TRBJ2-5; D unresolved. V was pared by 2 bases and J by 10 bases, with 12 bases between. The germline V gene has CDR1 SGHDT and CDR2 YYEEEE. This CDR3 has 12 amino acids. The CDR3 region is CASSLDARVQYF. The CDR3, as DNA: TGTGCCAGCAGCTTAGACGCCCGGGTCCAGTACTTC.

The V and J genes are TRBV19 and TRBJ1-6; 7 bases line up with TRBD1. Germline-derived CDR1 and CDR2 are LNHDA and SQIVND (reference sequence). The CDR3 has 13 amino acids. The junction had 2 bases not matched to a gene; V was cut back by 5 bases and J by 7 bases. The chain's CDR3 is CASSETGNSPLHF. In DNA form, the CDR3 reads TGTGCCAGTAGTGAGACAGGGAATTCACCCCTCCACTTT.

The chain recombines TRBV29-1 with TRBJ2-2; TRBD1 matches 7 bases. The CDR3 has 15 amino acids. Germline CDR1 and CDR2: SQVTM and ANQGSEA. With V trimmed by 5 bases and J by 0 bases, 6 bases remained unmatched. Here the CDR3 DNA reads TGCAGCGTTAGGACCGGGACAGCGAACACCGGGGAGCTGTTTTTT. This gives the protein CSVRTGTANTGELFF.

The V gene is TRBV7-9, the J gene TRBJ2-1; TRBD2 matches 8 bases. This CDR3 contains 15 residues. Per germline, CDR1 SEHNR and CDR2 FQNEAQ (reference sequence). V was clipped by 3 bases and J by 7 bases; unmatched bases: 8. The CDR3 region has the DNA TGTGCCAGCAGCTTTGGAGCGGGGGCGCAAAATGAGCAGTTCTTC. This gives the protein CASSFGAGAQNEQFF.

The table lists this clone with a few counts. The rearrangement links TRBV5-5 to TRBJ1-5; D perhaps matches TRBD1 (5 bases). The germline V and J ends were trimmed by 3 bases and 4 bases, with 8 bases remaining between them. Germline values: CDR1 SGHKS, CDR2 YYEKEE (reference sequence). CDR3 length: 13 amino acids. The CDR3, as DNA: TGTGCCAGCAGCTGGGGGGGGAATCAGCCCCAGCATTTT. This encodes CASSWGGNQPQHF.

The V and J genes are TRBV19 and TRBJ1-2; 7 bases fit TRBD1. The V gene's germline CDR1 is LNHDA and CDR2 SQIVND (reference sequence). V was pared by 3 bases and J by 10 bases, with 17 bases of the junction left unmatched. This CDR3 has 16 amino acids. The CDR3 nucleotides read TGTGCCAGTAGTATGGTAGGACAGGAGGGGGTCTCGGTCTACACCTTC. It yields the protein CASSMVGQEGVSVYTF.

The chain couples TRBV18 to TRBJ1-1; D is ambiguous. The CDR3 runs to 12 residues. Germline V gene sequence: CDR1 KGHSH, CDR2 LQKENI. V lost 5 bases and J lost 3, with 7 bases in between. CDR3 residues: CASSREDTEAFF. The CDR3 DNA follows: TGTGCCAGCTCAAGGGAGGACACTGAAGCTTTCTTT.

The rearrangement uses TRBV5-1 and TRBJ1-2; D remains ambiguous. Trimming left V 4 bases short and J 4 bases short, with 17 bases between. This CDR3 is built from 15 residues. Per the germline V gene, CDR1 is SGHRS and CDR2 is YFSETQ. CDR3 region: CASSNNGMGSYGYTF. Written as DNA, the CDR3 is TGCGCCAGCAGCAACAACGGGATGGGGAGCTATGGCTACACCTTC.

This chain links TRBV2 with TRBJ1-1; D gene ambiguous. The CDR3 runs to 13 residues. Germline V lookup: CDR1 SNHLY, CDR2 FYNNEI. V lost 7 bases and J 1 base, leaving 10 bases between the germline ends. The DNA of the CDR3 is TGTGCCAGCAAGTACAGCCAGAACACTGAAGCTTTCTTT. Its translation: CASKYSQNTEAFF. Full variable domain (outside the CDR3, taken from reference TRBV2 and TRBJ1-1): EPEVTQTPSHQVTQMGQEVILRCVPISNHLYFYWYRQILGQKVEFLVSFYNNEISEKSEIFDDQFSVERPDGSNFTLKIRSTKLEDSAMYFCASKYSQNTEAFFGQGTRLTVV.

This clone is a singleton in its sample. The rearrangement uses TRBV5-1 and TRBJ2-5, with TRBD1 matching 7 bases. V gave up 3 bases and J gave up 2 bases; unmatched junction bases: 7. This CDR3 is built from 15 residues. Germline V lookup: CDR1 SGHRS, CDR2 YFSETQ. The CDR3 region is CASSSDRVGQETQYF. As DNA, the CDR3 is TGCGCCAGCAGCTCTGACAGGGTTGGACAAGAGACCCAGTACTTC.

J is TRBJ2-5 and V is TRBV23-1, with D perhaps TRBD1 (5 bases). TRBV23-1 is reported as an ORF; its role is uncertain. Trimming removed 2 bases from V and 2 bases from J, with 24 bases in between. The CDR3 has 19 residues. The CDR3 sequence: CASSQTAHYLDRIQETQYF. CDR3 nucleotide sequence: TGCGCCAGCAGTCAAACGGCTCATTACTTAGACAGAATTCAAGAGACCCAGTACTTC.

V and J are TRBV3-1 (or the pseudogene TRBV3-2) and TRBJ2-1; 8 positions match TRBD2. Germline CDR1 LGHDT, CDR2 YNNKEL (reference sequence). The CDR3 has 15 residues. Trimming took 4 bases from V and 6 from J; bases not matched to a gene: 8. CDR3 sequence: CASSPDGTRFNEQFF. The CDR3 bases are TGTGCCAGCAGCCCAGACGGGACTAGATTCAATGAGCAGTTCTTC.

V usage is TRBV5-1 and J usage is TRBJ2-1; D gene unclear. CDR1 is SGHRS and CDR2 is YFSETQ in the germline V gene. V lost 0 bases and J 10 bases, leaving 17 bases between the germline ends. This CDR3 has 15 residues. CDR3 amino acids: CASSLELTANKEQFF. For the CDR3, the DNA is TGCGCCAGCAGCTTGGAGTTAACAGCCAATAAGGAGCAGTTCTTC.

The chain joins TRBV12-3 or TRBV12-4 to TRBJ1-2, with D maybe TRBD1 (5 bases). This CDR3 contains 12 residues. V was clipped by 8 bases and J by 1 base, with 8 bases between them. The CDR3: CASSGNNYGYTF. The CDR3 DNA reads TGTGCCAGCTCAGGGAATAACTATGGCTACACCTTC.

The V call is TRBV19, the J call TRBJ1-2, with D maybe TRBD1 (5 bases). V gave up 6 bases and J gave up 8 bases, with 13 bases separating them. CDR1 and CDR2 from the germline V gene are LNHDA and SQIVND (reference sequence). This CDR3 comprises 12 residues. The CDR3 DNA reads as TGTGCCAGTAGAGAACCTCCAGGGGGCTACACCTTC. It encodes CASREPPGGYTF.

The chain joins TRBV5-1 to TRBJ2-5; TRBD1 might be the D (6 bases). CDR3 length: 13 residues. V lost 4 bases and J 4 bases, leaving 11 bases between the germline ends. Germline CDR1 SGHRS, CDR2 YFSETQ. This CDR3 reads CASSADSRETQYF. In DNA form, the CDR3 reads TGCGCCAGCAGCGCGGACAGTCGAGAGACCCAGTACTTC.

The chain uses TRBV28 and TRBJ1-3; D unclear. The ends were cut back, 2 bases at V and 5 bases at J, with 13 bases in the middle. The germline gives CDR1 MDHEN, CDR2 SYDVKM. The CDR3 spans 15 residues. CDR3 residues: CASSLKSPGRNTIYF. Here the CDR3 DNA reads TGTGCCAGCAGTTTAAAGTCGCCGGGTAGAAACACCATATATTTT.

This sequence joins TRBV18 and TRBJ1-1; D uncertain. CDR3 length: 14 residues. CDR1 KGHSH and CDR2 LQKENI come from the germline V gene. V gave up 0 bases and J gave up 4 bases, with 9 bases separating them. CDR3 nucleotide sequence: TGTGCCAGCTCACCACCTGTGCCCGGCACTGAAGCTTTCTTT. It encodes CASSPPVPGTEAFF.

This clone was seen once. The chain has TRBV19 and TRBJ2-5; a possible D gene is TRBD2 (6 bases). This CDR3 comprises 13 residues. Germline V gene data show CDR1 as LNHDA and CDR2 as SQIVND (reference sequence). The V end was cut by 3 bases, the J end by 3 bases, with 8 bases between. The chain's CDR3 is CASSMTSEETQYF. CDR3 bases: TGTGCCAGTAGTATGACTAGTGAAGAGACCCAGTACTTC.

In DNA, the CDR3 is TGTGCCAGCAGGGGCGGGTCCTATAATTCACCCCTCCACTTT. Protein: CASRGGSYNSPLHF. The rearrangement links TRBV27 to TRBJ1-6; no firm D call. This CDR3 comprises 14 residues. In germline, CDR1 is MNHEY, CDR2 SMNVEV (reference sequence). Deletions cut 6 bases from V and 1 base from J, with 7 bases between.

The chain couples TRBV30 to TRBJ2-3; 8 bases map to TRBD1. Germline CDR1 reads GTSNPN; CDR2 reads SVGIG (reference sequence). V shed 0 bases, J shed 4 bases, and the junction held 12 bases outside the gene matches. The CDR3 spans 17 residues. CDR3 region: CAWSVIGRGRIADTQYF. The DNA of the CDR3 is TGTGCCTGGAGTGTCATTGGCAGGGGGCGTATTGCAGATACGCAGTATTTT.

The rearrangement joins TRBV27 to TRBJ2-1, with TRBD2 identical over 8 bases. The CDR3 has 16 residues. The germline CDR1 and CDR2 sequences are MNHEY and SMNVEV (reference sequence). The V gene end was trimmed by 2 bases and the J gene end by 3 bases; junction bases not matched to a gene: 6. CDR3 DNA: TGTGCCAGCAGTTTAACGAGCGGGAGCATCTACAATGAGCAGTTCTTC. Protein sequence: CASSLTSGSIYNEQFF.

Only one count was recorded for this clone. The chain is built from TRBV3-1 (or the pseudogene TRBV3-2) and TRBJ1-5; tentatively, D is TRBD1 (5 bases). Germline V CDR1 and CDR2: LGHDT, YNNKEL (reference sequence). The V end lost 5 bases, the J end lost 5 bases, and 7 bases lay between the germline ends. The CDR3 has 12 residues. The CDR3 sequence: CASSVQDQPQHF. CDR3 nucleotide sequence: TGTGCCAGCAGCGTACAGGATCAGCCCCAGCATTTT.

The J gene is TRBJ1-1, the V gene TRBV18, with D tentatively TRBD1 (6 bases). Germline CDR1 and CDR2: KGHSH and LQKENI. V dropped 3 bases and J dropped 6 bases, with 11 bases sitting between them. The CDR3 contains 13 residues. The CDR3 reads CASSPTGLAEAFF. The CDR3 region has the DNA TGTGCCAGCTCACCGACAGGCTTGGCTGAAGCTTTCTTT.

This clone was detected once. The J gene is TRBJ2-1, the V gene TRBV7-6, with 13 positions matching TRBD2. The V gene end was trimmed by 4 bases and the J gene end by 5 bases; junction bases not matched to a gene: 17. The CDR3 runs 20 residues. Germline V gene sequence: CDR1 SGHVS, CDR2 FNYEAQ. The CDR3, as DNA: TGTGCCAGCAGCTCGGGACTAGCGGGACTCTTTTCTACCATGGACAATGAGCAGTTCTTC. Residues: CASSSGLAGLFSTMDNEQFF.

The chain uses TRBV5-1 and TRBJ2-1; 8 bases match TRBD2. Looked up from germline, CDR1 is SGHRS and CDR2 is YFSETQ. CDR3 length: 14 residues. After removal of 5 bases from V and 5 bases from J, the junction contained 6 bases not matched to a gene. In DNA form, the CDR3 reads TGCGCCAGCAGTACGGGGGGGTATAACAATGAGCAGTTCTTC. Translated, it gives CASSTGGYNNEQFF. The full variable domain, in which reference TRBV5-1 and TRBJ2-1 provide the parts outside the CDR3, is KAGVTQTPRYLIKTRGQQVTLSCSPISGHRSVSWYQQTPGQGLQFLFEYFSETQRNKGNFPGRFSGRQFSNSRSEMNVSTLELGDSALYLCASSTGGYNNEQFFGPGTRLTVL.